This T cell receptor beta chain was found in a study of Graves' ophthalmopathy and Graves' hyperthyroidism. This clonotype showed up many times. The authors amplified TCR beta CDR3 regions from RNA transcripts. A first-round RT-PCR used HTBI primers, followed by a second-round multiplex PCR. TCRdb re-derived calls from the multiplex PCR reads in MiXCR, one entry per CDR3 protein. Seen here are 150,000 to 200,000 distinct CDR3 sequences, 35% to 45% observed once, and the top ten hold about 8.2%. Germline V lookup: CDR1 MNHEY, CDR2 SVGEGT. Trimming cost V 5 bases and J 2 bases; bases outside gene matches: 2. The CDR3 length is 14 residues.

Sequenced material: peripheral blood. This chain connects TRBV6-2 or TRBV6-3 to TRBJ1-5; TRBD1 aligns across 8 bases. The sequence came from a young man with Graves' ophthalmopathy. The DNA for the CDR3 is TGTGCCAGCAGTCGGACAGGGCGCAATCAGCCCCAGCATTTT. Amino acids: CASSRTGRNQPQHF.